The entry below describes one TCR beta chain. This CDR3 has 18 amino acids. Trimming at V came to 4 bases and at J to 2 bases, leaving 13 bases not matched to a gene. Germline CDR1 reads LNHDA; CDR2 reads SQIVND (reference sequence). Data came from immunoSEQ multiplex PCR; TCRdb stores just in-frame clones and leaves some out. The sample records under 45,000 clones, about 88% being singletons. These data belong to a study of T cell changes during pregnancy in multiple sclerosis. The gene calls are TRBV19 and TRBJ2-3, with TRBD1 matching 9 bases. The TCR originated in a female donor with multiple sclerosis, enrolled in a pregnancy study. Source: CD8+ T cells from peripheral blood mononuclear cells, taken in the first trimester of pregnancy. CDR3: CASSTEYDRDRATDTQYF. The CDR3 nucleotides read TGTGCCAGTAGTACAGAATATGACCGGGACAGGGCCACAGATACGCAGTATTTT.